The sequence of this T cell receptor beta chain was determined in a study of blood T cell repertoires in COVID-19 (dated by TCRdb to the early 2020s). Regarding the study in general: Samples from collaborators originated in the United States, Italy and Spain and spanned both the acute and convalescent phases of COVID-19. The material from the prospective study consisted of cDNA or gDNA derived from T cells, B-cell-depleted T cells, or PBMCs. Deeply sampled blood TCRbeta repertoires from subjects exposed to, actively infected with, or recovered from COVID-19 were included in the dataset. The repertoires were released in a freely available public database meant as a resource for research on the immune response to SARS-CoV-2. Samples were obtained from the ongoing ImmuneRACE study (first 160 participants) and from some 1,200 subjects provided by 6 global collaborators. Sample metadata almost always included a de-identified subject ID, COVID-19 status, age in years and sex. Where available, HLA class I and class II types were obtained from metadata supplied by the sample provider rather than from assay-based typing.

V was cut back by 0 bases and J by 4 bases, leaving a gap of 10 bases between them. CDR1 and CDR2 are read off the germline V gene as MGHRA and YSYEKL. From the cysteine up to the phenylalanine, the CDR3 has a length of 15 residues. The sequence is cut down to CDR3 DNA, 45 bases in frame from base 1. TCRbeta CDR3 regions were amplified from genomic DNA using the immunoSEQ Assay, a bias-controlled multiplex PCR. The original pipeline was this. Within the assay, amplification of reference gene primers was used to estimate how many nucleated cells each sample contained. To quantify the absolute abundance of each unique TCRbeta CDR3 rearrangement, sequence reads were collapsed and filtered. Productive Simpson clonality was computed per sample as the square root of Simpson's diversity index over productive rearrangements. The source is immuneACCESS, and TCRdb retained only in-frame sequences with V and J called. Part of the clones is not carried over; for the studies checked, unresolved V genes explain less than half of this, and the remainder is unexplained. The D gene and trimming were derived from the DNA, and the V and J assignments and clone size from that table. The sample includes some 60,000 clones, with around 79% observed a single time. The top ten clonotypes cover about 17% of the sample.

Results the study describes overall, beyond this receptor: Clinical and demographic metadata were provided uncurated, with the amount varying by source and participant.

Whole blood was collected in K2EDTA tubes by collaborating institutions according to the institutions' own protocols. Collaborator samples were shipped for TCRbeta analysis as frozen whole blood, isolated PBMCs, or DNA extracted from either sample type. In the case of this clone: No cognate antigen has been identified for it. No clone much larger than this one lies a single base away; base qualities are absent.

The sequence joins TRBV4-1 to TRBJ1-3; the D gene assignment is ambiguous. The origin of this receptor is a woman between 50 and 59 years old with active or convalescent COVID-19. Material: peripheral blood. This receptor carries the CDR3 CASSQDGPSGNTIYF. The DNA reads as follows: TGCGCCAGCAGCCAAGATGGGCCATCCGGAAACACCATATATTTT.